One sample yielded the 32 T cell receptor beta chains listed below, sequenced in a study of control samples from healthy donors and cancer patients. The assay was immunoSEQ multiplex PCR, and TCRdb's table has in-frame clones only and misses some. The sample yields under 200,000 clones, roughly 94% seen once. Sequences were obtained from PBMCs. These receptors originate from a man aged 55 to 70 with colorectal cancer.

CDR3 amino acids: CASSRGGFSGNTIYF. The CDR3 DNA follows: TGTGCCAGTAGTAGGGGGGGCTTCTCTGGAAACACCATATATTTT. The chain combines TRBV19 with TRBJ1-3, with D perhaps TRBD1 (6 bases). V lost 4 bases to trimming and J lost 0 bases, with 10 bases between them. The CDR3 extends over 15 amino acids. CDR1 LNHDA and CDR2 SQIVND come from the germline V gene (reference sequence).

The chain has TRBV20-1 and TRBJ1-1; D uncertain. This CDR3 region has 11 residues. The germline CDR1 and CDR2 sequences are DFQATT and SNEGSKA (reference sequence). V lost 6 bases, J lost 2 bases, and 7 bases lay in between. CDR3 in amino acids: CSAARNTEAFF. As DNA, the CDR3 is TGCAGTGCGGCTCGAAACACTGAAGCTTTCTTT.

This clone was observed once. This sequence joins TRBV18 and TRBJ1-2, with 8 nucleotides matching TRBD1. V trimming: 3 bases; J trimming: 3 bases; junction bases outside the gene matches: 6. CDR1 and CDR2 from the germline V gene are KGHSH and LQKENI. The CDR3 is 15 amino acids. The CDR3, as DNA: TGTGCCAGCTCACCTCCACAGGGGGTTTACTATGGCTACACCTTC. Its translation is CASSPPQGVYYGYTF.

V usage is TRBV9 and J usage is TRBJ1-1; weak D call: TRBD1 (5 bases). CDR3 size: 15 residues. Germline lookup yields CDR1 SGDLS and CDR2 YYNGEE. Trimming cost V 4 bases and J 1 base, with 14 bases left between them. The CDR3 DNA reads TGTGCCAGCAGCCCAGGACTTAGGGGGAACACTGAAGCTTTCTTT. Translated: CASSPGLRGNTEAFF.

The chain's CDR3 is CASSQEGVADTQYF. CDR3 nucleotide sequence: TGTGCCAGCAGCCAAGAGGGGGTCGCAGATACGCAGTATTTT. This chain connects TRBV14 to TRBJ2-3; TRBD1 or TRBD2 may be the D gene (5 bases each). The CDR3 contains 14 residues. The V gene lost 0 bases and the J gene lost 4 bases, with 8 bases spanning the gap. CDR1 and CDR2 from the germline V gene are SGHDN and FVKESK.

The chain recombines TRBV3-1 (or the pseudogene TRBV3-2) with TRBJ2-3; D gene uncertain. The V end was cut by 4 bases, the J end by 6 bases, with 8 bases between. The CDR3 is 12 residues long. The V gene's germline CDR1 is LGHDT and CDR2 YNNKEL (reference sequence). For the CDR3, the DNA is TGTGCCAGCAGCCCTATGGGGGATACGCAGTATTTT. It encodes CASSPMGDTQYF.

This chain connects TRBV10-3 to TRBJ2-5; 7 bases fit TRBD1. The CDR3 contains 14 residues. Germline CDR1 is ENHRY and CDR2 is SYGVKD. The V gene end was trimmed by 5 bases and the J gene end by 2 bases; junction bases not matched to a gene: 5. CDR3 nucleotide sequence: TGTGCCATCAGTTATGACAGGGATCAAGAGACCCAGTACTTC. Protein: CAISYDRDQETQYF.

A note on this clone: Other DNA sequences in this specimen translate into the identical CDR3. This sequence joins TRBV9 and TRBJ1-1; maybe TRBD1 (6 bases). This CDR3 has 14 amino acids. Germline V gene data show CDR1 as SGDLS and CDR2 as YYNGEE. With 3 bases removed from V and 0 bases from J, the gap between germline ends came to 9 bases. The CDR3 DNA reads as TGTGCCAGCAGCGCAGGACAGATGAACACTGAAGCTTTCTTT. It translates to CASSAGQMNTEAFF.

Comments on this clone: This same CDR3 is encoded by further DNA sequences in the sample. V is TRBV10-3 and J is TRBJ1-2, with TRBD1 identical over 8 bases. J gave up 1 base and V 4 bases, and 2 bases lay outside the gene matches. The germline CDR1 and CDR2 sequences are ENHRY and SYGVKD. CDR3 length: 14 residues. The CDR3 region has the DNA TGTGCCATCAGTGTAGGACAGGGTAACTATGGCTACACCTTC. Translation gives CAISVGQGNYGYTF.

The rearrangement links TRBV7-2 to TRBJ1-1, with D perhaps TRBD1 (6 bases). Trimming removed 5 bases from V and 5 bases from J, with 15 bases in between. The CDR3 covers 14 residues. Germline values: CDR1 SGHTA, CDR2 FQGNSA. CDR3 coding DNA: TGTGCCAGCAGCCCCGGGGGAGGGGGGACTGAAGCTTTCTTT. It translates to CASSPGGGGTEAFF.

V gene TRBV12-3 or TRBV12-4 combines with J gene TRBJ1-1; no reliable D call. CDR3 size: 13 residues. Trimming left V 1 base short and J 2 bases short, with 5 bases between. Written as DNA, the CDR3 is TGTGCCAGCAGTTTAGAGCGTAACACTGAAGCTTTCTTT. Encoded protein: CASSLERNTEAFF.

The CDR3, as DNA: TGTGCCAGCAGCCTCAGCTTCGGACTAGCCAAAAACATTCAGTACTTC. It encodes CASSLSFGLAKNIQYF. V and J are TRBV11-2 and TRBJ2-4; D perhaps matches TRBD2 (5 bases). The CDR3 is 16 residues long. Trimming pared 5 bases from V and 0 bases from J, leaving 14 bases between. The germline CDR1 and CDR2 sequences are SGHAT and FQNNGV.

The CDR3, as DNA: TGTGCCAGCAGCTTAACCGGGACTCCAACGGATGAGCAGTTCTTC. It specifies CASSLTGTPTDEQFF. V is TRBV11-2 and J is TRBJ2-1, with TRBD2 as a possible D gene (6 bases). The CDR3 has 15 amino acids. The V and J ends lost 2 bases and 8 bases respectively, with 16 bases between them. CDR1 and CDR2 from the germline V gene are SGHAT and FQNNGV.

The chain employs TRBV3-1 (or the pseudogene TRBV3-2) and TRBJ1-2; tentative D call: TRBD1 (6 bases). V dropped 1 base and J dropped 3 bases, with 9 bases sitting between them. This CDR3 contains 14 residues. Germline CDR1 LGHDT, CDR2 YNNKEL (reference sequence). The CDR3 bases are TGTGCCAGCAGCCAAGTACAGGGACACTATGGCTACACCTTC. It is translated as CASSQVQGHYGYTF.

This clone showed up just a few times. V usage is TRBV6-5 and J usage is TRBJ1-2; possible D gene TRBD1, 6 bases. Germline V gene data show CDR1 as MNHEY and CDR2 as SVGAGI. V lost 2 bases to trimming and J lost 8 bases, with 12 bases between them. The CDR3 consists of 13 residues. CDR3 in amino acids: CASSYGGAQGYTF. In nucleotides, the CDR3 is TGTGCCAGCAGTTACGGGGGGGCGCAGGGCTACACCTTC.

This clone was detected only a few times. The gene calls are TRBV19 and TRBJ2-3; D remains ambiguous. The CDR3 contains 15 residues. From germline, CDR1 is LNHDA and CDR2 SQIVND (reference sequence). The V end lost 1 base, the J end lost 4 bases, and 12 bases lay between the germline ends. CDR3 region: CASSIGVEVADTQYF. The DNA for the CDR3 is TGTGCCAGTAGTATAGGCGTCGAGGTGGCAGATACGCAGTATTTT.

The CDR3: CASSWGGFAVTQYF. The CDR3 DNA reads TGTGCCAGCAGCTGGGGTGGTTTTGCGGTGACCCAGTACTTC. The genes are TRBV7-2 and TRBJ2-5; D is undetermined. The CDR3 totals 14 residues. Trimming stripped 4 bases from V and 7 bases from J, with 16 bases between. CDR1 is SGHTA and CDR2 is FQGNSA in the germline V gene.

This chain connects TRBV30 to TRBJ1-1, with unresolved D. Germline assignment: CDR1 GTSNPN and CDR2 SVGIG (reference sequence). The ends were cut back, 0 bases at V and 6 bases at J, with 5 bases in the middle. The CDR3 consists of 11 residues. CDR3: CAWSVSAEAFF. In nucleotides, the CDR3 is TGTGCCTGGAGTGTTAGTGCTGAAGCTTTCTTT.

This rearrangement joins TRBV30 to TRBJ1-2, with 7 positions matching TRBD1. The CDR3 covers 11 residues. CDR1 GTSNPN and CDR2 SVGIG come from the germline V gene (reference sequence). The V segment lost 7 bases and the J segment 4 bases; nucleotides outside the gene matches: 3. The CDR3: CASGQVYGYTF. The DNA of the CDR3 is TGTGCCTCTGGACAGGTCTATGGCTACACCTTC.

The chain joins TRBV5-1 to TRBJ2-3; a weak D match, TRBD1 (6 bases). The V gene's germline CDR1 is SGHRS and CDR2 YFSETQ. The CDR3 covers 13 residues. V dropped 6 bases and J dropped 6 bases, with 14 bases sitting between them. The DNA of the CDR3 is TGCGCCAGCATGGGGGCTTCGCACGATACGCAGTATTTT. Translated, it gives CASMGASHDTQYF.

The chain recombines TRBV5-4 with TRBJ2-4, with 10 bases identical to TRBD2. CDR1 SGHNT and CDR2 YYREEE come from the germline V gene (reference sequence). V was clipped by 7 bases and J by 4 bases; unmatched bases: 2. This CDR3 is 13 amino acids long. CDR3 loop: CASELAGKNIQYF. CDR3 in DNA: TGTGCCAGCGAACTAGCGGGGAAAAACATTCAGTACTTC. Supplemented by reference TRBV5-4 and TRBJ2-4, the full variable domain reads ETGVTQSPTHLIKTRGQQVTLRCSSQSGHNTVSWYQQALGQGPQFIFQYYREEENGRGNFPPRFSGLQFPNYSSELNVNALELDDSALYLCASELAGKNIQYFGAGTRLSVL.

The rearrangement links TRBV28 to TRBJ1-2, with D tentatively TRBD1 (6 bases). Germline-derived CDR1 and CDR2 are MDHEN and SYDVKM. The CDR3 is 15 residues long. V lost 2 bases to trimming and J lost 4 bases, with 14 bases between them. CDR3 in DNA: TGTGCCAGCAGTTTAGCACAGGGCCCTATCTATGGCTACACCTTC. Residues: CASSLAQGPIYGYTF.

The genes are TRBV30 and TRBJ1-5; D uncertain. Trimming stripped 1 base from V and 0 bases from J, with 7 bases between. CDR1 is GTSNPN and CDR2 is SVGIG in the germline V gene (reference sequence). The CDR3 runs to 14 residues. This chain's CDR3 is CAWSGPDSNQPQHF. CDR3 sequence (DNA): TGTGCCTGGAGTGGCCCGGATAGCAATCAGCCCCAGCATTTT.

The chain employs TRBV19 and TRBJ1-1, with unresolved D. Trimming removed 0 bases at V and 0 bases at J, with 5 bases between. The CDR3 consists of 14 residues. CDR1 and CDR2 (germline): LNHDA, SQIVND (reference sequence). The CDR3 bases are TGTGCCAGTAGTATAGAGGTTATGAACACTGAAGCTTTCTTT. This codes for CASSIEVMNTEAFF. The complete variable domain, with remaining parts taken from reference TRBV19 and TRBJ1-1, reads DGGITQSPKYLFRKEGQNVTLSCEQNLNHDAMYWYRQDPGQGLRLIYYSQIVNDFQKGDIAEGYSVSREKKESFPLTVTSAQKNPTAFYLCASSIEVMNTEAFFGQGTRLTVV.

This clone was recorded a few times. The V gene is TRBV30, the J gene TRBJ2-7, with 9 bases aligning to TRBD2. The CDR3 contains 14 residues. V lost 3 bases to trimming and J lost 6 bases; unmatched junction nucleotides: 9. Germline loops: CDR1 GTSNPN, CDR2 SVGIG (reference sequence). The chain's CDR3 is CAWRVSGLAGEQYF. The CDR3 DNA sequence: TGTGCCTGGAGGGTCTCGGGACTAGCTGGCGAGCAGTACTTC.

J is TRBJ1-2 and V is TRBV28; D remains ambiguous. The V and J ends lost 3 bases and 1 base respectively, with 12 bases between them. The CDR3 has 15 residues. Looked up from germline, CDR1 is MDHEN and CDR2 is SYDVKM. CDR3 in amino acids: CASSFPWEGNYGYTF. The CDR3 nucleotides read TGTGCCAGCAGTTTTCCGTGGGAGGGTAACTATGGCTACACCTTC.

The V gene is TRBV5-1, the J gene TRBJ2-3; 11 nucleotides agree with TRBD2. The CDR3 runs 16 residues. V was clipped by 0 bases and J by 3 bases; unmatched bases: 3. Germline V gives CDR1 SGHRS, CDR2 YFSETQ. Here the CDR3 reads CASSLESSGGTDTQYF. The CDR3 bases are TGCGCCAGCAGCTTGGAGTCTAGCGGGGGGACAGATACGCAGTATTTT.

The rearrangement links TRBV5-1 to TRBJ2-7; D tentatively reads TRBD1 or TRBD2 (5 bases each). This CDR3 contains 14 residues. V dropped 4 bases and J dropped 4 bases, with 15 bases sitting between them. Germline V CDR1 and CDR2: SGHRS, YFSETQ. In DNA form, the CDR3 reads TGCGCCAGCAGCCCCCCGGGACGGATATACGAGCAGTACTTC. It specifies CASSPPGRIYEQYF.

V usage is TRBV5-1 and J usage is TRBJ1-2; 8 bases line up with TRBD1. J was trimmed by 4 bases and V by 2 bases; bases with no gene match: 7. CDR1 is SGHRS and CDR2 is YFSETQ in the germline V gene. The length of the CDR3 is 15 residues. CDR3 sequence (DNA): TGCGCCAGCAGCTTAGGACAGGGAAACTTCTATGGCTACACCTTC. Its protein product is CASSLGQGNFYGYTF.

CDR3 sequence: CASSLSITGGTEAFF. The CDR3 DNA reads as TGTGCCAGCAGTTTATCGATCACGGGGGGCACTGAAGCTTTCTTT. The chain links TRBV27 to TRBJ1-1; possibly TRBD1 for D (5 bases). Germline lookup yields CDR1 MNHEY and CDR2 SMNVEV (reference sequence). The germline V and J ends were trimmed by 0 bases and 4 bases, with 12 bases remaining between them. CDR3 length equals 15 residues.

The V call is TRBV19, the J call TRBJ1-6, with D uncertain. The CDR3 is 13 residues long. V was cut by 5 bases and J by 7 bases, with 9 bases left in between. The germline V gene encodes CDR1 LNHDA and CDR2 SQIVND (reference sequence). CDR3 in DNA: TGTGCCAGTAGTGGCGGCCTAAATTCACCCCTCCACTTT. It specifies CASSGGLNSPLHF.

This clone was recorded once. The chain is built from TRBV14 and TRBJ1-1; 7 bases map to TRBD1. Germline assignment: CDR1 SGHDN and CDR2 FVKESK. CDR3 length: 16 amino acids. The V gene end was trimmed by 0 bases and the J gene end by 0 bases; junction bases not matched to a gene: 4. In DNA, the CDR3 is TGTGCCAGCAGCCAAGATAGGGGGCCCTTGAACACTGAAGCTTTCTTT. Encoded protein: CASSQDRGPLNTEAFF.